These T cell receptor beta chains were read from a single sample in a study of blood T cells in healthy people across ages. TCRdb processed the 5' RACE reads anew with MiXCR; each CDR3 protein has one entry. The table shows approximately 730,000 distinct CDR3 sequences, with roughly two fifths occurring only once. Material: blood. Receptors were obtained from an older woman in good health. The CDR3 runs from the conserved cysteine through the conserved F or W.

v_call | cdr3_length | cdr3_aa
TRBV28 | 14 | CASTPGQGWDEQYF
TRBV6-1 | 16 | CASSEAKGTVANEQFF
TRBV27 | 16 | CASSSPSLEGQETQYF
TRBV20-1 | 15 | CSARSGDYSNQPQHF
TRBV12-3/TRBV12-4 | 19 | CASSFPQGHLISGANVLTF
TRBV9 | 14 | CASSVGGVSSPLHF
TRBV7-9 | 15 | CASSPGHYSNQPQHF
TRBV5-1 | 14 | CASSLGQENSPLHF
TRBV5-1 | 16 | CASSLVGQGGNNEQYF
TRBV6-5 | 13 | CATHGLADNEQYF
TRBV12-5 | 16 | CASGSSEGQNYNEQFF
TRBV28 | 11 | CASSRPYEQYF
TRBV20-1 | 15 | CSASRASGTTYEQYF
TRBV6-5 | 15 | CASSQRGGAGETQYF
TRBV5-1 | 14 | CASSLGHENSPLHF
TRBV20-1 | 14 | CSARPGVLGETQYF
TRBV20-1 | 15 | CSARERDGRNYGYTF
TRBV25-1 | 14 | CASSDGDRGFEQYF
TRBV27 | 15 | CASSLSSGGHNEQFF
TRBV4-2 | 15 | CASSQDRLGPREQYF
TRBV7-2 | 16 | CASSLGGRRDGVGYTF
TRBV20-1 | 15 | CSARPGGALSYEQYF
TRBV7-9 | 18 | CASSLPPGQGRPNYGYTF
TRBV29-1 | 10 | CSGFNNEQFF
TRBV7-9 | 15 | CAGSLAEGPQETQYF
TRBV7-2 | 12 | CASTSSGDEQYF
TRBV7-9 | 15 | CASSLGDREFYGYTF